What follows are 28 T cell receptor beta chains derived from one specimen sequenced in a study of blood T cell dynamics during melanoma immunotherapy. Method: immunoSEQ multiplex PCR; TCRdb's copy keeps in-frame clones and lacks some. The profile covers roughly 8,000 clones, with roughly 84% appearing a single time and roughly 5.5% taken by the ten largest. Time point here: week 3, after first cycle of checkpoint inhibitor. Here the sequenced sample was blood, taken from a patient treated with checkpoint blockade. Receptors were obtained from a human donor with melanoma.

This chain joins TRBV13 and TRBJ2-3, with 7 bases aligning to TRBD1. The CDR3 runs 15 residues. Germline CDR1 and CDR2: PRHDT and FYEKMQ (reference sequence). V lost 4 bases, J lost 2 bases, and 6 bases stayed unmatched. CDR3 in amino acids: CASSSPGQITDTQYF. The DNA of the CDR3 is TGTGCCAGCAGCTCCCCGGGACAGATCACAGATACGCAGTATTTT.

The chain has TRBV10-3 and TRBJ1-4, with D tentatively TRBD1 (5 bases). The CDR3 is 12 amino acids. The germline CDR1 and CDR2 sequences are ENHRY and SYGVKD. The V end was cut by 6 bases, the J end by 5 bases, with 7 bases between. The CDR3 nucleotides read TGTGCCATCAGGGGACTGAATGAAAAACTGTTTTTT. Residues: CAIRGLNEKLFF.

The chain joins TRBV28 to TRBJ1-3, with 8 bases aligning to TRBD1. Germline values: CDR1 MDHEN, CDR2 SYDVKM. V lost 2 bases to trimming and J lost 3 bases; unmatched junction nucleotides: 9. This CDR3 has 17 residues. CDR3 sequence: CASSLRRGLEFGNTIYF. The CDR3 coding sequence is TGTGCCAGCAGTTTACGCAGGGGGCTTGAATTTGGAAACACCATATATTTT.

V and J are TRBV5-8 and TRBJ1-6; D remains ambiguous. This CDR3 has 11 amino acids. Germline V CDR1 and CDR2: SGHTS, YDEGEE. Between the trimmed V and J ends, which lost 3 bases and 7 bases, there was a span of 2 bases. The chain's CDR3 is CASSYNSPLHF. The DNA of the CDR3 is TGTGCCAGCAGCTACAATTCACCCCTCCACTTT.

The CDR3 nucleotides are TGTGCCAGCAGCCCGGATACAGGGGCCAACGTCCTGACTTTC. Encoded protein: CASSPDTGANVLTF. This rearrangement joins TRBV13 to TRBJ2-6; no reliable D call. CDR1 and CDR2 (germline): PRHDT, FYEKMQ (reference sequence). This CDR3 has 14 amino acids. V lost 5 bases to trimming and J lost 4 bases, with 9 bases between them.

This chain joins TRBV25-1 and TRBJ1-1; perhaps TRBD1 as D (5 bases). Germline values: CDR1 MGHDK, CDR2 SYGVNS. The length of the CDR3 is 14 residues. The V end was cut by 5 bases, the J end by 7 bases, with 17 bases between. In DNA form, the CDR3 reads TGTGCCAGCAGTTCCACCGCAGGGCCGCGTGAAGCTTTCTTT. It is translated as CASSSTAGPREAFF.

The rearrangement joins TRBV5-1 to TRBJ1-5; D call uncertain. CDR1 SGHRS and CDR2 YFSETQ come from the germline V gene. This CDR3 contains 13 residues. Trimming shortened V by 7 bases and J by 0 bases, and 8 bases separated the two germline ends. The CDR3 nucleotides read TGCGCCAGCGCGGCAGATAGCAATCAGCCCCAGCATTTT. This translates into CASAADSNQPQHF.

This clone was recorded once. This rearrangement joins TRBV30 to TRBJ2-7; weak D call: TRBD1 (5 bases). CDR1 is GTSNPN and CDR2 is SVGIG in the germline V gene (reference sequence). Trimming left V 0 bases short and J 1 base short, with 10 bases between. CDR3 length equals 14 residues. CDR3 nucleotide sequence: TGTGCCTGGAGTGTCAGGGAAAAGTCCTACGAGCAGTACTTC. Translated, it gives CAWSVREKSYEQYF. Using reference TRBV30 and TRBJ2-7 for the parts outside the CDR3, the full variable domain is SQTIHQWPATLVQPVGSPLSLECTVEGTSNPNLYWYRQAAGRGLQLLFYSVGIGQISSEVPQNLSASRPQDRQFILSSKKLLLSDSGFYLCAWSVREKSYEQYFGPGTRLTVT.

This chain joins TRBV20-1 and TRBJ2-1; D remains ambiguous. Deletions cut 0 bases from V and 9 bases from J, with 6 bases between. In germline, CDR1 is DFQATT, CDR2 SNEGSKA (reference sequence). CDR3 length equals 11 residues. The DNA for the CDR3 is TGCAGTGCTAGAGAGGACCGTGAGCAGTTCTTC. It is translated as CSAREDREQFF.

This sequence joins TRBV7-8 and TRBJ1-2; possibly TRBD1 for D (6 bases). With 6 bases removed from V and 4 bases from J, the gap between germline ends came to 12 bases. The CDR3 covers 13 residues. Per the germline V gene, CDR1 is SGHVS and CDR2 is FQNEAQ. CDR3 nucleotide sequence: TGTGCCAGCAGGCGAGGGGGAGGCTATGGCTACACCTTC. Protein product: CASRRGGGYGYTF.

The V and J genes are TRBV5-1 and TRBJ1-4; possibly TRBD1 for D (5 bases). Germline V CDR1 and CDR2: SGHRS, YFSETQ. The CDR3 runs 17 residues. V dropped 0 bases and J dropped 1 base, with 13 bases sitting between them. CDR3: CASSLAGSRITNEKLFF. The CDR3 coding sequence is TGCGCCAGCAGCTTGGCAGGGAGTAGGATAACTAATGAAAAACTGTTTTTT.

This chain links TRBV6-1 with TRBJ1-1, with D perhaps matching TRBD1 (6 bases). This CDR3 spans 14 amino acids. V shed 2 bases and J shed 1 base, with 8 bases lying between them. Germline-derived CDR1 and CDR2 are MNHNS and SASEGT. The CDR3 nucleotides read TGTGCCAGCAGTGAAAGGACAGCGAACACTGAAGCTTTCTTT. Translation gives CASSERTANTEAFF.

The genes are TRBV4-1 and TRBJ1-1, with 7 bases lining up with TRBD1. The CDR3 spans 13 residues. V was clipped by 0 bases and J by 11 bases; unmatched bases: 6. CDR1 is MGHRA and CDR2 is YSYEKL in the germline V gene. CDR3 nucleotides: TGCGCCAGCAGCCAAGAAACAGGGGTAGGGGCTTTCTTT. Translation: CASSQETGVGAFF.

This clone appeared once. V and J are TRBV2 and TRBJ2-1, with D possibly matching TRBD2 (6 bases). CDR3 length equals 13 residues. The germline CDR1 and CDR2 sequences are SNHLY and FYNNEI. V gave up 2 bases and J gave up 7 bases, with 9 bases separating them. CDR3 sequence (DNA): TGTGCCAGCAGTGAAACGGGGAGGAATGAGCAGTTCTTC. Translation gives CASSETGRNEQFF. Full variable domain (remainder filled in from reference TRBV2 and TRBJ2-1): EPEVTQTPSHQVTQMGQEVILRCVPISNHLYFYWYRQILGQKVEFLVSFYNNEISEKSEIFDDQFSVERPDGSNFTLKIRSTKLEDSAMYFCASSETGRNEQFFGPGTRLTVL.

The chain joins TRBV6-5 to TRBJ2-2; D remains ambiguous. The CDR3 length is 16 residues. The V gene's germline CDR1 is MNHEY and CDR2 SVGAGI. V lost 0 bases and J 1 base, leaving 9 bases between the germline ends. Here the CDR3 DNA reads TGTGCCAGCAGTTACTCGCCGGCAAGGAACACCGGGGAGCTGTTTTTT. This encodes CASSYSPARNTGELFF.

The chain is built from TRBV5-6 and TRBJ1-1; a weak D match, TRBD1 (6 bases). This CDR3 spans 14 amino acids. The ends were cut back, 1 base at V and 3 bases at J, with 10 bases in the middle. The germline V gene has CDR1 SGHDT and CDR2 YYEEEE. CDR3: CASSLTGRDTEAFF. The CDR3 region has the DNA TGTGCCAGCAGCTTGACAGGGCGGGACACTGAAGCTTTCTTT.

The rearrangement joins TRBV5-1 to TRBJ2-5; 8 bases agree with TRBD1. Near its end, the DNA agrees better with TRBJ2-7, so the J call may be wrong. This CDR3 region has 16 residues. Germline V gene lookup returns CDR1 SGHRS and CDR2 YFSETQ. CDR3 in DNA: TGCGCCAGCAGCTTGGCGGTGGGGACAGGCTCCTACGAGCAGTACTTC. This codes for CASSLAVGTGSYEQYF.

CDR3 region: CASSRGNEKLFF. CDR3 DNA sequence: TGTGCCAGTAGCAGGGGTAATGAAAAACTGTTTTTT. The J gene is TRBJ1-4, the V gene TRBV19, with TRBD1 as a possible D gene (6 bases). Germline-derived CDR1 and CDR2 are LNHDA and SQIVND (reference sequence). The CDR3 length is 12 residues. Trimming stripped 6 bases from V and 4 bases from J, with 6 bases between.

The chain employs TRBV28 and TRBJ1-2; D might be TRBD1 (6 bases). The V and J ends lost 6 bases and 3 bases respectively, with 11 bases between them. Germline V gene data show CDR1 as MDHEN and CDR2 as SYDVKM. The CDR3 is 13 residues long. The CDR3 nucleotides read TGTGCCAGCAGCCTCGGGGGGCACTATGGCTACACCTTC. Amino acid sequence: CASSLGGHYGYTF.

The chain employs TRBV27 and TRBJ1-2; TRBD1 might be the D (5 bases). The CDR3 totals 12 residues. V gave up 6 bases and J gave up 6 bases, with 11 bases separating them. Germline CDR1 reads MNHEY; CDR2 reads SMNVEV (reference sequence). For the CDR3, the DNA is TGTGCCAGCAGCCCGAGGGGAAATGGCTACACCTTC. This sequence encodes CASSPRGNGYTF.

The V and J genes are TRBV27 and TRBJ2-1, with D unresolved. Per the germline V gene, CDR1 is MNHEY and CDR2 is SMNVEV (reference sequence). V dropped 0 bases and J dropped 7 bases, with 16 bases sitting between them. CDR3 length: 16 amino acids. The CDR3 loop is CASSLSPTPPRNEQFF. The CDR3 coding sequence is TGTGCCAGCAGTTTATCGCCTACCCCGCCTCGGAATGAGCAGTTCTTC.

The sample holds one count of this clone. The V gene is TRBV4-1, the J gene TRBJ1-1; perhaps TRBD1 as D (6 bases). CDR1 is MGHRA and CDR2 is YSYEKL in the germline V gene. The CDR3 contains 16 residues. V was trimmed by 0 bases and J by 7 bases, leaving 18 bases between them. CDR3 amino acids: CASSQDKEQGKSEAFF. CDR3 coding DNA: TGCGCCAGCAGCCAAGATAAGGAACAGGGCAAAAGTGAAGCTTTCTTT.

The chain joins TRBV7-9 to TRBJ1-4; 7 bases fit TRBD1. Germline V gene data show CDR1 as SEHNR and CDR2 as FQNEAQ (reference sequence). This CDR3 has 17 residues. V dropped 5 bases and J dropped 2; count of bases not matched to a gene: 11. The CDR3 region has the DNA TGTGCCAGCAGCCCTTCCAGGGGGAGAGCTACTAATGAAAAACTGTTTTTT. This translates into CASSPSRGRATNEKLFF.

In DNA form, the CDR3 reads TGCGCCAGCAGCCAATCCGACACGCTGAACACTGAAGCTTTCTTT. Translated: CASSQSDTLNTEAFF. J is TRBJ1-1 and V is TRBV4-1; D not resolved. This CDR3 spans 15 amino acids. V was clipped by 2 bases and J by 0 bases, with 10 bases between them. Germline CDR1 is MGHRA and CDR2 is YSYEKL.

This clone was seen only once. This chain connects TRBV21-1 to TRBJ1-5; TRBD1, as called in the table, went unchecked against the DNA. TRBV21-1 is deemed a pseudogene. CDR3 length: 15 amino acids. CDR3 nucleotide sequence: TGTGCCAGCAGATTGACAGGGATTGGCAATCAGCCCCAGCATTTT. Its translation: CASRLTGIGNQPQHF.

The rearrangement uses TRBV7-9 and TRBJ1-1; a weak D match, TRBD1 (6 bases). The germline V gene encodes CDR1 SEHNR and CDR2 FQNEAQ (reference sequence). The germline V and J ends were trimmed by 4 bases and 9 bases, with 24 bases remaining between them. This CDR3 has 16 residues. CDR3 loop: CASSSRAGGLTEKAFF. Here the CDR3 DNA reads TGTGCCAGCAGCTCGAGGGCTGGGGGCCTGACAGAGAAAGCTTTCTTT.

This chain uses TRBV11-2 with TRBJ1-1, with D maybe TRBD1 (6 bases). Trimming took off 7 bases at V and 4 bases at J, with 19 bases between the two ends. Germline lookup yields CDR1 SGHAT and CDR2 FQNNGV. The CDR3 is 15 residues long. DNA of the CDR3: TGTGCCAGCACCTCCCCGGGCAGGGGAGGCACTGAAGCTTTCTTT. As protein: CASTSPGRGGTEAFF. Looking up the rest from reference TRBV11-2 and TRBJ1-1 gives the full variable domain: EAGVAQSPRYKIIEKRQSVAFWCNPISGHATLYWYQQILGQGPKLLIQFQNNGVVDDSQLPKDRFSAERLKGVDSTLKIQPAKLEDSAVYLCASTSPGRGGTEAFFGQGTRLTVV.

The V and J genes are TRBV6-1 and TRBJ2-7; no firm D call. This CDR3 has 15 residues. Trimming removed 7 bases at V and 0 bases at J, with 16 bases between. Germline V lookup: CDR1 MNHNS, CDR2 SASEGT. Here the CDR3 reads CASTLSTLYSYEQYF. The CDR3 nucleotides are TGTGCCAGCACCCTGAGTACACTTTACTCCTACGAGCAGTACTTC.